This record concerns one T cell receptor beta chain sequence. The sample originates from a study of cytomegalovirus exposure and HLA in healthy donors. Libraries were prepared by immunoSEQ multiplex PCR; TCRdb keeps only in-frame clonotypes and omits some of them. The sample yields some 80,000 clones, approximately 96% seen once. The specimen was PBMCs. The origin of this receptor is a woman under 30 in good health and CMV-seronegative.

The CDR3 DNA reads as TGCGCCAGCAGCTTTTTTAACAGTAATTACGAGCAGTACTTC. As protein: CASSFFNSNYEQYF. The chain employs TRBV5-1 and TRBJ2-7; D unresolved. Looked up from germline, CDR1 is SGHRS and CDR2 is YFSETQ. This CDR3 comprises 14 residues. Trimming shortened V by 2 bases and J by 4 bases, and 13 bases separated the two germline ends.